These T cell receptor beta chains were read from a single sample in a study of identical twins. TCRdb redid the calling of the 5' RACE reads with MiXCR, one entry per CDR3 protein. Among 600,000 to 700,000 distinct CDR3 sequences listed, about 20% were seen once. These data were likewise used in another study, on T cells expressing NK-cell markers.

Sequencing was carried out using PBMCs. These TCRs come from a woman aged 18-29 years in good health. The conserved cysteine and the conserved F or W are not part of the CDR3 here. The size field is filled for only some rows; it gives once, few, many or a size class.

>-|TRBV5-1|TRBJ2-7
ASSLPSGRGAYEQY
>many|TRBV20-1|TRBJ1-1
SAGKVAEAF
>-|TRBV13|TRBJ2-3
ASSKGRGTDTQY
>-|TRBV28|TRBJ2-3
ASMGLKRGTDTQY
>few|TRBV5-6|TRBJ1-1
ASSLQGWTEAF
>many|TRBV4-2|TRBJ2-3
ASSHPAADTQY
>few|TRBV7-2|TRBJ2-5
ASEPGSGETQY
>-|TRBV10-1|TRBJ2-7
ASSESRDSDEQY
>few|TRBV12-3/TRBV12-4|TRBJ1-2
ASRSGTGYFGANYGYT
>few|TRBV6-2/TRBV6-3|TRBJ2-1
ASSYIPRLAGVGSYNEQF
>few|TRBV20-1|TRBJ2-1
SARDPGTERRNEQF
>-|TRBV11-1|TRBJ2-2
ASSSPANGLAGSGELF
>-|TRBV6-5|TRBJ2-3
ASSYGLQGRTSSTDTQY
>-|TRBV11-2|TRBJ2-1
ASSLALSDNEQF
>few|TRBV29-1|TRBJ2-7
SVYSTGTLSYEQY
>many|TRBV29-1|TRBJ2-4
SVGVSENIQY
>-|TRBV9|TRBJ2-7
ASSVEMVSEQY
>many|TRBV6-1|TRBJ1-1
ASSGRGLGNTEAF
>-|TRBV5-6|TRBJ2-3
ASSSIPAGGLGGTQY
>many|TRBV20-1|TRBJ2-1
SVSRVGNEQF
>few|TRBV10-3|TRBJ2-1
AIRSWGITSSYNEQF
>many|TRBV10-3|TRBJ1-2
AISTRDRGGYGYT
>few|TRBV7-2|TRBJ2-5
ASSGTSGETQY
>few|TRBV5-1|TRBJ2-1
ASSVRLRDEQF
>few|TRBV20-1|TRBJ2-5
SAGTSGGEY
>few|TRBV11-2|TRBJ2-1
ASSSLEGRRYNEQF
>few|TRBV6-5|TRBJ1-1
ASSSLLTEAF
>-|TRBV7-8|TRBJ2-1
ASRATVYNEQF
>few|TRBV20-1|TRBJ2-3
SAGLGAVDTQY
>-|TRBV10-3|TRBJ2-1
AIRPREGQAVRNEQF
>few|TRBV6-1|TRBJ2-3
ASSLRTPSTDTQY
>few|TRBV9|TRBJ2-7
ASGAGASYEQY
>few|TRBV2|TRBJ2-7
ASSGDGIGEQY
>-|TRBV4-3|TRBJ2-7
ASSSGLNSYEQY
>few|TRBV20-1|TRBJ2-5
SARSGGATQY
>few|TRBV5-1|TRBJ2-7
ASGGQGSTMGYEQY
>-|TRBV20-1|TRBJ2-7
SAMDSLEQY
>few|TRBV5-1|TRBJ2-6
ASSGRDGKTGANVLT
>-|TRBV19|TRBJ2-5
ATSSNQETQY
>many|TRBV5-1|TRBJ2-5
ATKKVSGTEETQY
>many|TRBV12-3/TRBV12-4|TRBJ2-7
ASSSPRGYEQY
>-|TRBV7-2|TRBJ2-5
ASSLGDRGRWETQY
>-|TRBV20-1|TRBJ1-5
SAQDRARQPQH
>many|TRBV5-6|TRBJ1-1
ASSLAYSLRNTEAF
>few|TRBV4-3|TRBJ2-1
ASSQVAGGRAHEQF
>many|TRBV20-1|TRBJ2-3
SANPGLAIHQIRSILAPDTQY
>-|TRBV19|TRBJ2-1
ASSIRGQNNEQF
>few|TRBV12-3/TRBV12-4|TRBJ1-2
ASDRTGFYGYT
>few|TRBV20-1|TRBJ2-7
SARGAQGLEQY
>many|TRBV12-3/TRBV12-4|TRBJ1-1
ASQAGPGTEAF
>-|TRBV20-1|TRBJ2-7
SASGTSGGMGYEQY
>many|TRBV19|TRBJ2-7
ASSFVDGDGSYEQY
>once|TRBV6-1|TRBJ2-1
ATIPGQGFNEQF
>-|TRBV29-1|TRBJ2-7
SAMGQGDEQY
>-|TRBV6-2/TRBV6-3|TRBJ2-1
ASSYSRDKPLYE
>few|TRBV20-1|TRBJ2-5
SASDRGGLETQY
>many|TRBV6-5|TRBJ2-3
ASSSSPGQGADTQY
>few|TRBV5-6|TRBJ2-7
ASSLSLGLASYEQY
>-|TRBV20-1|TRBJ2-7
SANVGVTYEQY
>-|TRBV5-5|TRBJ2-1
ASSFGLQYEQF